The 23 T cell receptor beta chains listed next were all sequenced from one sample in a study of blood T cell repertoires in COVID-19 (dated by TCRdb to about 2020). To prepare the library, the immunoSEQ multiplex PCR assay was applied. TCRdb took over this immuneACCESS table, retaining in-frame rearrangements with V and J assigned. Such tables are incomplete; in checked studies, under half of the missing clones stem from an unresolved V gene, and the remainder is unexplained. The table for this sample lists some 160,000 clones; around 81% of them were counted only once. Clones ranked in the top ten supply roughly 5.3% of the sample. Sequencing was carried out using peripheral blood. Receptors originate from a woman aged 45-59 years with acute or convalescent COVID-19.

The CDR3 reads CASTEGQQGGYGYTF. CDR3 DNA sequence: TGTGCCAGTACCGAGGGACAGCAAGGGGGCTATGGCTACACCTTC. The chain links TRBV19 to TRBJ1-2, with TRBD1 matching over 7 bases. Germline trimming cut 7 bases from V and 4 bases from J; bases unmatched to any gene: 12. The CDR3 is 15 residues long. Germline CDR1 is LNHDA and CDR2 is SQIVND (reference sequence).

The rearrangement links TRBV4-2 to TRBJ2-7; 10 positions agree with TRBD1. Germline V CDR1 and CDR2: LGHNA, YNFKEQ. V lost 9 bases, J lost 5 bases, and 7 bases stayed unmatched. The CDR3 is made up of 13 amino acids. The CDR3, as DNA: TGTGCCAGGAGGGACAGGGGATCGAACGAGCAGTACTTC. This gives the protein CARRDRGSNEQYF.

J is TRBJ2-7 and V is TRBV6-2 or TRBV6-3; the D is unclear. The V and J ends lost 5 bases and 2 bases respectively, with 13 bases between them. CDR1 MNHEY and CDR2 SVGEGT come from the germline V gene. This CDR3 has 14 residues. CDR3 residues: CASSRVAKTYEQYF. CDR3 sequence (DNA): TGTGCCAGCAGTCGGGTCGCAAAAACCTACGAGCAGTACTTC.

The chain employs TRBV28 and TRBJ1-5; 10 positions agree with TRBD1. The J segment lost 1 base and the V segment lost 4 bases, leaving 4 bases of the junction unmatched. The CDR3 length is 16 residues. CDR1 MDHEN and CDR2 SYDVKM come from the germline V gene. DNA for the CDR3: TGTGCCAGCAGTTCCCAGGGACAGGGGAGCAATCAGCCCCAGCATTTT. Residues: CASSSQGQGSNQPQHF. The full variable domain, with the rest looked up from reference TRBV28 and TRBJ1-5, is DVKVTQSSRYLVKRTGEKVFLECVQDMDHENMFWYRQDPGLGLRLIYFSYDVKMKEKGDIPEGYSVSREKKERFSLILESASTNQTSMYLCASSSQGQGSNQPQHFGDGTRLSIL.

The genes are TRBV19 and TRBJ1-1, with D possibly being TRBD1 (6 bases). The germline V and J ends were trimmed by 5 bases and 4 bases, with 17 bases remaining between them. Germline V gene lookup returns CDR1 LNHDA and CDR2 SQIVND (reference sequence). The CDR3 covers 15 residues. The CDR3 loop is CASSPRTAPGTEAFF. CDR3 nucleotides: TGTGCCAGTAGTCCGAGGACAGCCCCCGGCACTGAAGCTTTCTTT. Combining the CDR3 with reference TRBV19 and TRBJ1-1 gives the whole variable domain DGGITQSPKYLFRKEGQNVTLSCEQNLNHDAMYWYRQDPGQGLRLIYYSQIVNDFQKGDIAEGYSVSREKKESFPLTVTSAQKNPTAFYLCASSPRTAPGTEAFFGQGTRLTVV.

This sequence joins TRBV6-4 and TRBJ2-3; 8 nucleotides line up with TRBD2. Germline V CDR1 and CDR2: MRHNA, SNTAGT. Trimming took 4 bases from V and 6 from J; bases not matched to a gene: 9. The CDR3 has 15 amino acids. The CDR3 coding sequence is TGTGCCAGCAGTGTTTTTTCGGGGGGGACGGATACGCAGTATTTT. Its translation: CASSVFSGGTDTQYF.

This clone appeared once. The chain has TRBV5-1 and TRBJ2-7; D gene unclear. V was trimmed by 0 bases and J by 2 bases, leaving 6 bases between them. Germline V gene lookup returns CDR1 SGHRS and CDR2 YFSETQ. The CDR3 contains 13 residues. This CDR3 is CASSLGSTYEQYF. The CDR3 coding sequence is TGCGCCAGCAGCTTGGGGTCTACCTACGAGCAGTACTTC.

The genes are TRBV6-1 and TRBJ2-1, with 7 nucleotides matching TRBD2. Germline-derived CDR1 and CDR2 are MNHNS and SASEGT. The CDR3 sequence is 17 residues long. The junction had 17 bases not matched to a gene; V was cut back by 4 bases and J by 8 bases. This CDR3 reads CASSGQNWGGSSDEQFF. The CDR3 region has the DNA TGTGCCAGCAGTGGACAGAACTGGGGGGGTTCTTCAGATGAGCAGTTCTTC.

This chain connects TRBV7-2 to TRBJ1-5; tentatively, D is TRBD1 (6 bases). V was pared by 0 bases and J by 4 bases, with 10 bases between. CDR3 length: 15 residues. Germline CDR1 and CDR2: SGHTA and FQGNSA. In DNA form, the CDR3 reads TGTGCCAGCAGCTTAGCGCGGGGGGCAAATCAGCCCCAGCATTTT. It is translated as CASSLARGANQPQHF.

This chain uses TRBV2 with TRBJ1-4; no reliable D call. There are 15 residues in the CDR3. Looked up from germline, CDR1 is SNHLY and CDR2 is FYNNEI. The V end was cut by 6 bases, the J end by 1 base, with 12 bases between. CDR3 sequence: CASRPSRVTNEKLFF. In DNA, the CDR3 is TGTGCCAGCAGACCAAGCCGGGTAACTAATGAAAAACTGTTTTTT.

This clone was seen once. The chain uses TRBV14 and TRBJ2-1, with 16 bases lining up with TRBD2. The CDR3 spans 19 residues. The germline gives CDR1 SGHDN, CDR2 FVKESK. Germline trimming cut 6 bases from V and 0 bases from J; bases unmatched to any gene: 8. CDR3 coding DNA: TGTGCCAGCAGTCCCGGGACTAGCGGGGGGGTGGGCTCCTACAATGAGCAGTTCTTC. It encodes CASSPGTSGGVGSYNEQFF.

The chain employs TRBV11-2 and TRBJ1-2, with 10 positions matching TRBD1. The germline gives CDR1 SGHAT, CDR2 FQNNGV. The junction had 5 bases not matched to a gene; V was cut back by 6 bases and J by 4 bases. The CDR3 runs to 14 residues. CDR3 amino acids: CASSSDRGSYGYTF. In DNA form, the CDR3 reads TGTGCCAGCAGTTCGGACAGGGGGAGCTATGGCTACACCTTC.

This clone was counted only a few times. The gene calls are TRBV18 and TRBJ1-1, with D unclear. The V end lost 6 bases, the J end lost 8 bases, and 13 bases lay between the germline ends. The CDR3 is 12 amino acids. Germline V gene lookup returns CDR1 KGHSH and CDR2 LQKENI. CDR3 DNA: TGTGCCAGCTCCCCGGAGGGCGTGGAAGCTTTCTTT. It encodes CASSPEGVEAFF.

The chain uses TRBV18 and TRBJ1-3; D gene uncertain. Germline loops: CDR1 KGHSH, CDR2 LQKENI. This CDR3 spans 17 amino acids. V was trimmed by 1 base and J by 1 base, leaving 14 bases between them. This CDR3 is CASSPQPGKQSGNTIYF. The DNA for the CDR3 is TGTGCCAGCTCACCACAGCCAGGCAAGCAATCTGGAAACACCATATATTTT.

The V call is TRBV19, the J call TRBJ2-2; 9 nucleotides align to TRBD2. Unmatched junction bases numbered 6, after V lost 9 bases and J lost 4 bases. Germline V gene sequence: CDR1 LNHDA, CDR2 SQIVND (reference sequence). This CDR3 is built from 14 residues. The CDR3 reads CASRGGAGTGELFF. CDR3 sequence (DNA): TGTGCCAGCCGCGGGGGGGCGGGCACCGGGGAGCTGTTTTTT.

This clone was counted a single time. The chain is built from TRBV3-1 (or the pseudogene TRBV3-2) and TRBJ1-5; D may be TRBD1 (6 bases). Germline values: CDR1 LGHDT, CDR2 YNNKEL (reference sequence). This CDR3 region has 14 residues. The ends were cut back, 3 bases at V and 2 bases at J, with 8 bases in the middle. The CDR3 here is CASSQGAGNQPQHF. The CDR3, as DNA: TGTGCCAGCAGCCAGGGGGCAGGCAATCAGCCCCAGCATTTT.

J is TRBJ2-7 and V is TRBV7-9; D is unclear. The germline V gene encodes CDR1 SEHNR and CDR2 FQNEAQ (reference sequence). The CDR3 extends over 11 amino acids. Between the trimmed V and J ends, which lost 6 bases and 3 bases, there was a span of 6 bases. As DNA, the CDR3 is TGTGCCAGCAGTAGAAACTACGAGCAGTACTTC. As protein: CASSRNYEQYF. Variable domain in full (rest from reference TRBV7-9 and TRBJ2-7): DTGVSQNPRHKITKRGQNVTFRCDPISEHNRLYWYRQTLGQGPEFLTYFQNEAQLEKSRLLSDRFSAERPKGSFSTLEIQRTEQGDSAMYLCASSRNYEQYFGPGTRLTVT.

The chain combines TRBV6-6 with TRBJ2-2; 7 nucleotides agree with TRBD1. In germline, CDR1 is MNHNY, CDR2 SVGAGI (reference sequence). The V gene end was trimmed by 5 bases and the J gene end by 4 bases; junction bases not matched to a gene: 7. The CDR3 loop spans 15 amino acids. CDR3 nucleotides: TGTGCCAGCAGTACACTACAGGGGACCACCGGGGAGCTGTTTTTT. Protein sequence: CASSTLQGTTGELFF.

V is TRBV19 and J is TRBJ1-1; a weak D match, TRBD1 (6 bases). Germline V CDR1 and CDR2: LNHDA, SQIVND (reference sequence). V was pared by 6 bases and J by 5 bases, with 13 bases between. CDR3 length: 13 residues. The CDR3 spells CASRKQGETEAFF. The CDR3 bases are TGTGCCAGTAGGAAACAGGGTGAGACTGAAGCTTTCTTT.

V gene TRBV7-3 combines with J gene TRBJ2-2; 9 bases are a match to TRBD1. Unmatched junction bases numbered 2, after V lost 4 bases and J lost 5 bases. The germline gives CDR1 SGHTA, CDR2 FQGTGA. The CDR3 consists of 14 residues. CDR3 residues: CASSSGQGTGELFF. DNA for the CDR3: TGTGCCAGCAGCTCCGGACAGGGGACCGGGGAGCTGTTTTTT. Filled out from reference TRBV7-3 and TRBJ2-2, the complete variable domain reads GAGVSQTPSNKVTEKGKYVELRCDPISGHTALYWYRQSLGQGPEFLIYFQGTGAADDSGLPNDRFFAVRPEGSVSTLKIQRTERGDSAVYLCASSSGQGTGELFFGEGSRLTVL.

V and J are TRBV2 and TRBJ2-1, with TRBD1 matching over 7 bases. The V gene end was trimmed by 9 bases and the J gene end by 6 bases; junction bases not matched to a gene: 8. The V gene's germline CDR1 is SNHLY and CDR2 FYNNEI. This CDR3 contains 13 residues. The CDR3 protein is CASQGQHTNEQFF. The CDR3 nucleotides are TGTGCCAGTCAGGGACAGCACACCAATGAGCAGTTCTTC.

This clone was counted only a few times. The chain couples TRBV19 to TRBJ2-1; 8 bases fit TRBD1. V dropped 5 bases and J dropped 1; count of bases not matched to a gene: 4. The CDR3 has 15 amino acids. CDR1 LNHDA and CDR2 SQIVND come from the germline V gene (reference sequence). CDR3 sequence (DNA): TGTGCCAGTAGTCAGGGGGCCTCTTCCTACAATGAGCAGTTCTTC. Its translation is CASSQGASSYNEQFF.

This clone was observed once. The rearrangement joins TRBV6-5 to TRBJ2-1; TRBD2 agrees at 9 bases. The CDR3 length is 15 residues. The trim removed 7 bases at V and 8 bases at J, leaving 12 bases unmatched. The germline CDR1 and CDR2 sequences are MNHEY and SVGAGI. Here the CDR3 reads CASTYGLAGRHEQFF. The CDR3 bases are TGTGCCAGCACCTACGGGCTAGCGGGACGGCATGAGCAGTTCTTC.